The next 21 T cell receptor beta chains were all read from a single sample in a study of cytomegalovirus exposure and HLA in healthy donors. Some clones are missing from TCRdb's copy, which holds only in-frame ones; the method was immunoSEQ multiplex PCR. The repertoire holds some 140,000 clones, about nine tenths seen once, with nearly 3% in the top ten. The specimen was PBMCs. The origin of the receptors is a man aged 18 to 29 in good health and CMV-seronegative.

The gene calls are TRBV27 and TRBJ1-2; 8 bases agree with TRBD1. With 5 bases clipped from V and 4 bases from J, the junction kept 12 bases outside the gene matches. The germline V gene has CDR1 MNHEY and CDR2 SMNVEV (reference sequence). The length of the CDR3 is 16 residues. The CDR3 protein is CASSRQARGLGYGYTF. In DNA, the CDR3 is TGTGCCAGCAGTCGACAGGCCAGGGGGCTGGGCTATGGCTACACCTTC.

The rearrangement joins TRBV18 to TRBJ1-4; tentatively, D is TRBD1 (6 bases). This CDR3 has 17 residues. Trimming stripped 2 bases from V and 0 bases from J, with 13 bases between. CDR1 and CDR2 (germline): KGHSH, LQKENI. The CDR3 DNA reads TGTGCCAGCTCACCAGGAAGGACAGCAGCAACTAATGAAAAACTGTTTTTT. Translation: CASSPGRTAATNEKLFF.

The chain joins TRBV5-5 to TRBJ1-3; the D gene is possibly TRBD1 (6 bases). The CDR3 has 14 amino acids. Germline V lookup: CDR1 SGHKS, CDR2 YYEKEE (reference sequence). The V end lost 5 bases, the J end lost 3 bases, and 12 bases lay between the germline ends. CDR3 region: CASRSDRNGNTIYF. The CDR3 region has the DNA TGTGCCAGCAGAAGCGACAGGAATGGAAACACCATATATTTT.

The J gene is TRBJ2-1, the V gene TRBV27; 8 bases map to TRBD1. This CDR3 region has 15 residues. J gave up 3 bases and V 5 bases, and 6 bases lay outside the gene matches. Germline V gene data show CDR1 as MNHEY and CDR2 as SMNVEV (reference sequence). CDR3 region: CASSRTGRNYNEQFF. The DNA of the CDR3 is TGTGCCAGCAGTAGGACAGGGCGAAACTACAATGAGCAGTTCTTC.

The rearrangement links TRBV5-1 to TRBJ1-5, with D perhaps matching TRBD1 (6 bases). V dropped 2 bases and J dropped 8 bases, with 14 bases sitting between them. Per the germline V gene, CDR1 is SGHRS and CDR2 is YFSETQ. This CDR3 contains 14 residues. The CDR3 DNA reads as TGCGCCAGCAGCTTACAGGGCTTCGGCGAGCCCCAGCATTTT. Translated: CASSLQGFGEPQHF.

The V gene is TRBV11-2, the J gene TRBJ1-5; the D gene is possibly TRBD1 (5 bases). V lost 5 bases to trimming and J lost 7 bases, with 15 bases between them. The germline V gene encodes CDR1 SGHAT and CDR2 FQNNGV. The CDR3 runs to 14 residues. The CDR3: CASSPQGVEQPQHF. CDR3 nucleotides: TGTGCCAGCAGCCCCCAGGGTGTGGAACAGCCCCAGCATTTT.

The chain employs TRBV7-2 and TRBJ2-5; 8 nucleotides align to TRBD1. Per germline, CDR1 SGHTA and CDR2 FQGNSA. This CDR3 region has 15 residues. The trim removed 7 bases at V and 2 bases at J, leaving 9 bases unmatched. CDR3 bases: TGTGCCAGCACTCAAGATCGACAGGGGCAAGAGACCCAGTACTTC. As protein: CASTQDRQGQETQYF.

V and J are TRBV19 and TRBJ1-2, with 8 bases identical to TRBD1. V lost 3 bases and J lost 8; bases outside the gene matches: 11. This CDR3 is built from 15 residues. The germline V gene encodes CDR1 LNHDA and CDR2 SQIVND (reference sequence). The CDR3 spells CASSIHDRGARGYTF. CDR3 nucleotide sequence: TGTGCCAGTAGTATCCACGACAGGGGCGCTCGGGGCTACACCTTC.

The chain employs TRBV5-5 and TRBJ1-2; weak D call: TRBD1 (5 bases). Trimming took off 4 bases at V and 2 bases at J, with 15 bases between the two ends. The CDR3 sequence is 15 residues long. Per germline, CDR1 SGHKS and CDR2 YYEKEE (reference sequence). The CDR3: CASSPFVGGNYGYTF. In DNA form, the CDR3 reads TGTGCCAGCAGCCCATTCGTGGGGGGGAACTATGGCTACACCTTC.

This clone appeared a few times. V and J are TRBV4-1 and TRBJ1-5; D not resolved. Per the germline V gene, CDR1 is MGHRA and CDR2 is YSYEKL. The CDR3 loop spans 15 amino acids. The V gene lost 4 bases and the J gene lost 0 bases, with 10 bases spanning the gap. The CDR3 loop reads CASSPFAGSNQPQHF. The CDR3 DNA is TGCGCCAGCAGCCCCTTTGCGGGTAGCAATCAGCCCCAGCATTTT.

This rearrangement joins TRBV10-1 to TRBJ1-2; TRBD1 is a possible D gene (5 bases). CDR1 and CDR2 (germline): WNHNN, SYGVQD (reference sequence). V was shortened by 3 bases and J by 6 bases, with 14 bases between the two germline ends. The CDR3 covers 14 residues. The CDR3: CASSEAGKVDGYTF. The CDR3, as DNA: TGCGCCAGCAGTGAAGCAGGGAAAGTCGATGGCTACACCTTC.

This clone was detected ten times or more. The same CDR3 can be traced to other DNA sequences in this sample. The gene calls are TRBV6-1 and TRBJ2-5, with TRBD2 identical over 12 bases. V trimming: 2 bases; J trimming: 2 bases; junction bases outside the gene matches: 0. CDR3 size: 15 residues. Germline V gene data show CDR1 as MNHNS and CDR2 as SASEGT. In nucleotides, the CDR3 is TGTGCCAGCAGTGAACTAGCGGGGGGGCAAGAGACCCAGTACTTC. Its translation is CASSELAGGQETQYF.

The V and J genes are TRBV30 and TRBJ2-7; 10 nucleotides line up with TRBD1. The CDR3 is 12 residues long. Germline V gene lookup returns CDR1 GTSNPN and CDR2 SVGIG (reference sequence). J lost 6 bases, V lost 5 bases, and 4 bases had no gene match. CDR3 loop: CAWGTGVAEQYF. DNA for the CDR3: TGTGCCTGGGGGACAGGGGTCGCCGAGCAGTACTTC.

The CDR3 reads CASSLGIGVGYGYTF. Written as DNA, the CDR3 is TGCGCCAGCAGCCTAGGCATAGGGGTGGGCTATGGCTACACCTTC. This chain connects TRBV4-1 to TRBJ1-2; a weak D match, TRBD1 (5 bases). The ends were cut back, 4 bases at V and 4 bases at J, with 16 bases in the middle. Germline V lookup: CDR1 MGHRA, CDR2 YSYEKL. There are 15 residues in the CDR3.

The genes are TRBV15 and TRBJ2-7, with 8 bases aligning to TRBD1. The CDR3 is 12 residues long. The V segment lost 5 bases and the J segment 6 bases; nucleotides outside the gene matches: 3. Germline loops: CDR1 LNHNV, CDR2 YYDKDF (reference sequence). The CDR3 coding sequence is TGTGCCACCAGCTACGGACAGGGCGAGCAGTACTTC. Its protein product is CATSYGQGEQYF.

V and J are TRBV7-9 and TRBJ2-6; 9 bases agree with TRBD1. The J segment lost 2 bases and the V segment lost 2 bases, leaving 1 base of the junction unmatched. Germline lookup yields CDR1 SEHNR and CDR2 FQNEAQ (reference sequence). The CDR3 is made up of 16 amino acids. The CDR3 DNA follows: TGTGCCAGCAGCTTAACAGGGGGCCCTGGGGCCAACGTCCTGACTTTC. Translating it yields CASSLTGGPGANVLTF.

V and J are TRBV7-9 and TRBJ2-1; the match to TRBD2 covers 7 bases. Per the germline V gene, CDR1 is SEHNR and CDR2 is FQNEAQ (reference sequence). V dropped 5 bases and J dropped 3; count of bases not matched to a gene: 7. This CDR3 is built from 15 residues. CDR3 loop: CASSQRRTSYNEQFF. CDR3 nucleotide sequence: TGTGCCAGCAGCCAGAGAAGGACTAGCTACAATGAGCAGTTCTTC.

This chain connects TRBV11-2 to TRBJ2-7; 7 bases align to TRBD1. CDR1 SGHAT and CDR2 FQNNGV come from the germline V gene. Germline trimming cut 1 base from V and 3 bases from J; bases unmatched to any gene: 3. The CDR3 totals 14 residues. The CDR3, as DNA: TGTGCCAGCAGCTTAGGGACAGGTCTCTACGAGCAGTACTTC. It is translated as CASSLGTGLYEQYF.

This chain joins TRBV18 and TRBJ2-7; 9 bases align to TRBD2. The CDR3 has 16 residues. V lost 4 bases and J lost 0; bases outside the gene matches: 7. CDR1 is KGHSH and CDR2 is LQKENI in the germline V gene. CDR3 bases: TGTGCCAGCTCACTGTTAGCGGGAGAGCCCTCCTACGAGCAGTACTTC. It translates to CASSLLAGEPSYEQYF.

The chain combines TRBV7-2 with TRBJ2-1, with D tentatively TRBD2 (5 bases). Germline values: CDR1 SGHTA, CDR2 FQGNSA. This CDR3 region has 14 residues. Between the trimmed V and J ends, which lost 2 bases and 8 bases, there was a span of 13 bases. Here the CDR3 DNA reads TGTGCCAGCAGCTTAAGCGGCCGAAGGGATGAGCAGTTCTTC. The encoded protein is CASSLSGRRDEQFF. Drawing the rest from reference TRBV7-2 and TRBJ2-1, the complete variable domain is GAGVSQSPSNKVTEKGKDVELRCDPISGHTALYWYRQSLGQGLEFLIYFQGNSAPDKSGLPSDRFSAERTGGSVSTLTIQRTQQEDSAVYLCASSLSGRRDEQFFGPGTRLTVL.

The chain uses TRBV7-9 and TRBJ1-1, with 8 bases matching TRBD1. CDR3 size: 13 residues. V dropped 10 bases and J dropped 6; count of bases not matched to a gene: 10. The germline V gene has CDR1 SEHNR and CDR2 FQNEAQ (reference sequence). The CDR3 spells CANDRQGRAEAFF. CDR3 nucleotide sequence: TGTGCCAACGATCGACAGGGGAGAGCTGAAGCTTTCTTT.